This T cell receptor beta chain originates from a study of T cell changes during pregnancy in multiple sclerosis. The assay was immunoSEQ multiplex PCR, and TCRdb's table has in-frame clones only and misses some. The sample records some 47,000 clones, approximately 96% being singletons. Germline V gives CDR1 SGHRS, CDR2 YFSETQ. The CDR3 totals 16 residues. V lost 1 base and J lost 2; bases outside the gene matches: 8. Sequencing was performed on peripheral blood, taken in the second trimester of pregnancy. The rearrangement uses TRBV5-1 and TRBJ1-1; TRBD1 agrees at 7 bases. The receptor comes from a female donor with multiple sclerosis, enrolled in a pregnancy study. The CDR3 nucleotides read TGCGCCAGCAGCTTGCTGGAGAGGGGGCTCAACACTGAAGCTTTCTTT. Translating it yields CASSLLERGLNTEAFF. Using reference TRBV5-1 and TRBJ1-1 for the parts outside the CDR3, the full variable domain is KAGVTQTPRYLIKTRGQQVTLSCSPISGHRSVSWYQQTPGQGLQFLFEYFSETQRNKGNFPGRFSGRQFSNSRSEMNVSTLELGDSALYLCASSLLERGLNTEAFFGQGTRLTVV.